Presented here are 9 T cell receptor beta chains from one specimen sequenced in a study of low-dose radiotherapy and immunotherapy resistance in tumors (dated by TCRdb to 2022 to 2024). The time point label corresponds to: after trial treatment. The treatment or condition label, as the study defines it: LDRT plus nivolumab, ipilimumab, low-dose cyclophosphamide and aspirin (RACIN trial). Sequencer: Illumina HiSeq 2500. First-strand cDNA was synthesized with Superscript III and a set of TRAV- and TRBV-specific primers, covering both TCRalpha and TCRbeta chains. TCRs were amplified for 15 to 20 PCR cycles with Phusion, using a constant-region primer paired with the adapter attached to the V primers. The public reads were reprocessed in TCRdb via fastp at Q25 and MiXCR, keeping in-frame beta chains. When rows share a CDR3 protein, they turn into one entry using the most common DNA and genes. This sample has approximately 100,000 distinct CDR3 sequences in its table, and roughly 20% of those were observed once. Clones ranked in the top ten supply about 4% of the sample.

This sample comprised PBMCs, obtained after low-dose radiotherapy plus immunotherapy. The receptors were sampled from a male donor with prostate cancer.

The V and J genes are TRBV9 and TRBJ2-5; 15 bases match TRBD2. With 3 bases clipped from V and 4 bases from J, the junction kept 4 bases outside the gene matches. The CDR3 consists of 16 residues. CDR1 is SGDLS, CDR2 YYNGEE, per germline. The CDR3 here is CASSEGLAGGRETQYF. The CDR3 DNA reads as TGTGCCAGCAGCGAGGGACTAGCGGGGGGTCGAGAGACCCAGTACTTC. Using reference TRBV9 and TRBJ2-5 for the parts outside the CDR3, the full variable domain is DSGVTQTPKHLITATGQRVTLRCSPRSGDLSVYWYQQSLDQGLQFLIQYYNGEERAKGNILERFSAQQFPDLHSELNLSSLELGDSALYFCASSEGLAGGRETQYFGPGTRLLVL.

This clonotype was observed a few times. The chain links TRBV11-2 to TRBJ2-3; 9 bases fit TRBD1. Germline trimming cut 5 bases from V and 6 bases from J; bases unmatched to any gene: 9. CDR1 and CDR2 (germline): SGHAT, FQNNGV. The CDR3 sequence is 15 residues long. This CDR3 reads CASSIGTGPMDTQYF. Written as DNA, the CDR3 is TGTGCCAGCAGCATCGGGACAGGGCCCATGGATACGCAGTATTTT.

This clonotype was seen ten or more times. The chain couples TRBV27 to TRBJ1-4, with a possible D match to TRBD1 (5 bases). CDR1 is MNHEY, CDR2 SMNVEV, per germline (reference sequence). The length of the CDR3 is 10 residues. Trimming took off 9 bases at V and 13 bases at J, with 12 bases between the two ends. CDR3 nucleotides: TGTGCCAGTCTAGGGGATAGACTGTTTTTT. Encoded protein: CASLGDRLFF.

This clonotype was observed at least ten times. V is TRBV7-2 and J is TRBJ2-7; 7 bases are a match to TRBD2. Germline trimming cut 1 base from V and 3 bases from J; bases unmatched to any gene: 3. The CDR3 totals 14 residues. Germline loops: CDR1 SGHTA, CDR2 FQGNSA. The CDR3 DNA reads TGTGCCAGCAGCTTAGGAGCGGGGTACTACGAGCAGTACTTC. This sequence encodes CASSLGAGYYEQYF.

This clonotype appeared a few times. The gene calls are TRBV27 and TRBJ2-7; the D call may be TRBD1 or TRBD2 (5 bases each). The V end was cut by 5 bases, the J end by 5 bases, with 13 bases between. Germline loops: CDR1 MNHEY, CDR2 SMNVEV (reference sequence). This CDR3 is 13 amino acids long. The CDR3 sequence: CASSNYRGDEQYF. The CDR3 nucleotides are TGTGCCAGCAGTAACTACCGGGGCGACGAGCAGTACTTC.

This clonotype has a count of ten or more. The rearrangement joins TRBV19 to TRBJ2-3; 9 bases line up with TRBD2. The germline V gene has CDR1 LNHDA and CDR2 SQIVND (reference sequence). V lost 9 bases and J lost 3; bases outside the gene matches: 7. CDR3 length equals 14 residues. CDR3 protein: CASRKSGGTDTQYF. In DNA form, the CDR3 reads TGTGCCAGCAGGAAGAGCGGGGGGACAGATACGCAGTATTTT. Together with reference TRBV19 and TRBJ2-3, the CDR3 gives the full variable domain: DGGITQSPKYLFRKEGQNVTLSCEQNLNHDAMYWYRQDPGQGLRLIYYSQIVNDFQKGDIAEGYSVSREKKESFPLTVTSAQKNPTAFYLCASRKSGGTDTQYFGPGTRLTVL.

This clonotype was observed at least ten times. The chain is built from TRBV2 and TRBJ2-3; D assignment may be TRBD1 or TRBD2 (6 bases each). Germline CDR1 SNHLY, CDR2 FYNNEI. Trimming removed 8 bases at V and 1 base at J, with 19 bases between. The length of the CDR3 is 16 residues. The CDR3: CASPGPGGPGTDTQYF. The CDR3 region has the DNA TGTGCCAGCCCAGGTCCTGGGGGGCCTGGCACAGATACGCAGTATTTT. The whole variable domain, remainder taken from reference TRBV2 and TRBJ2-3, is EPEVTQTPSHQVTQMGQEVILRCVPISNHLYFYWYRQILGQKVEFLVSFYNNEISEKSEIFDDQFSVERPDGSNFTLKIRSTKLEDSAMYFCASPGPGGPGTDTQYFGPGTRLTVL.

The DNA of the CDR3 is TGCGCCAGCAGCCAGACTAGCGGGTCCTCTAGCACAGATACGCAGTATTTT. It yields the protein CASSQTSGSSSTDTQYF. This rearrangement joins TRBV5-1 to TRBJ2-3, with TRBD2 identical over 10 bases. V dropped 4 bases and J dropped 0; count of bases not matched to a gene: 8. Germline V lookup: CDR1 SGHRS, CDR2 YFSETQ. The CDR3 loop spans 17 amino acids.

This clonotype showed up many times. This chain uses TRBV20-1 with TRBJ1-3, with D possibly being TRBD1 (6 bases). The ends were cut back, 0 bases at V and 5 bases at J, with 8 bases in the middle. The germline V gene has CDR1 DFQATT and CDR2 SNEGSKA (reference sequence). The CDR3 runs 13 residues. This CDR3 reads CSAREGGRNTIYF. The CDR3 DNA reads TGCAGTGCTAGAGAGGGGGGCCGAAACACCATATATTTT.